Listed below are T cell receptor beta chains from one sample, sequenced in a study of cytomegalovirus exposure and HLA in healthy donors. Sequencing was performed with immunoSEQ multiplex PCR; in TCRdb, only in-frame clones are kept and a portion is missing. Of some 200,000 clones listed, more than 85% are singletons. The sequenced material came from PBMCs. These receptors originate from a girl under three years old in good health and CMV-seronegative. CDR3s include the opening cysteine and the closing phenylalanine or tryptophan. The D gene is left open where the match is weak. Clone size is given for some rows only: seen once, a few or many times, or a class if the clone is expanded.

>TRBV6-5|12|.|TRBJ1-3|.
TGTGCCAGCAGTTCAACCCAGGGCACCATATATTTT
CASSSTQGTIYF
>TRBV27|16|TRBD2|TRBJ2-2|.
TGTGCCAGCAATAGACTAGCCCTATTGAACACCGGGGAGCTGTTTTTT
CASNRLALLNTGELFF
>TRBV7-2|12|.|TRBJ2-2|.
TGTGCCAGCAGCTTCTTTACCGGGGAGCTGTTTTTT
CASSFFTGELFF
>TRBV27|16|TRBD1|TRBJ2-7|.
TGTGCCAGCAGTTTAAGAGGGACAGGTATACCTGACGAGCAGTACTTC
CASSLRGTGIPDEQYF
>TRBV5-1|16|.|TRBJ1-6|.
TGCGCCAGCAGCCGTAACCAAGGCCGGGAGAATTCACCCCTCCACTTT
CASSRNQGRENSPLHF
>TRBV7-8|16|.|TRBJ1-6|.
TGTGCCAGCAGCTTAGATGGGGAGACCTATAATTCACCCCTCCACTTT
CASSLDGETYNSPLHF
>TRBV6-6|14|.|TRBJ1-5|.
TGTGCCAGCAGCGCAACTACAGGGCAGAAGCCCCAGCATTTT
CASSATTGQKPQHF
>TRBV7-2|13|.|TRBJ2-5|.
TGTGCCAGCAGCCTGGGGGCTATGGGGACCCAGTACTTC
CASSLGAMGTQYF
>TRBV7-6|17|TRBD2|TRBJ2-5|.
TGTGCCAGCAGCTCTGGGGTCAGCGGGAGGGCCTTTGAGACCCAGTACTTC
CASSSGVSGRAFETQYF
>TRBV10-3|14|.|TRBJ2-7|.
TGTGCCACGAACAACGAAGGGGGATACAACGAGCAGTACTTC
CATNNEGGYNEQYF
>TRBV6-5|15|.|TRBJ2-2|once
TGTGCCAGCAGTTACTCGACCAGGTTCCAAGGGGAGCTGTTTTTT
CASSYSTRFQGELFF
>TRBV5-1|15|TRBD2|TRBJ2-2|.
TGCGCCAGCAGCTCACCGGGACTAGTGCCCGGGGAGCTGTTTTTT
CASSSPGLVPGELFF
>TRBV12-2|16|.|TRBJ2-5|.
TGTGCAAGTCGCTTAGTAGTGGACAGGGGGAGGGAGACCCAGTACTTC
CASRLVVDRGRETQYF
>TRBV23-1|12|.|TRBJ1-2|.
TGCGCCAGCAGGGCAGGGAACGATGGCTACACCTTC
CASRAGNDGYTF
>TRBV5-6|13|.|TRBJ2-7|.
TGTGCCAGCAGCTTGCGACTAGACTACGAGCAGTACTTC
CASSLRLDYEQYF
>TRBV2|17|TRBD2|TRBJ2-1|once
TGTGCCAGCAGTGTTAACGGAGCGGGAGTTTTCTACAATGAGCAGTTCTTC
CASSVNGAGVFYNEQFF
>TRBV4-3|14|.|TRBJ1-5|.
TGCGCCAGCAGCCAAGAGGTAGAGGGACAGCCCCAGCATTTT
CASSQEVEGQPQHF
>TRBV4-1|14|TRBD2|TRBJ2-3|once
TGCGCCAGCGCCGGGGGGGCGACCACAGATACGCAGTATTTT
CASAGGATTDTQYF
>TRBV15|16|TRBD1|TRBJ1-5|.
TGTGCCACCAGCAGAGTAGGACAGGCTAGCAATCAGCCCCAGCATTTT
CATSRVGQASNQPQHF
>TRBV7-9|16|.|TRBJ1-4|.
TGTGCCAGCAGCTTAGCCACCTCAGGGACTAATGAAAAACTGTTTTTT
CASSLATSGTNEKLFF
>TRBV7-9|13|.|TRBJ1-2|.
TGTTCCAGCAGCTTCGGAGGGAACTATGGCTACACCTTC
CSSSFGGNYGYTF
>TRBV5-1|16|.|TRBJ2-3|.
TGCGCCAGCAGCTACTGGGCGGGGACGAGGGGAGATACGCAGTATTTT
CASSYWAGTRGDTQYF
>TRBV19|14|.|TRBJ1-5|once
TGTGCCAGTAGTTCAGGACGGGGATTACAGCCCCAGCATTTT
CASSSGRGLQPQHF
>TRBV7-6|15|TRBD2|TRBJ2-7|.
TGTGCCAGCAGCCCTTTAGCGGGAGGTGCCTACGAGCAGTACTTC
CASSPLAGGAYEQYF
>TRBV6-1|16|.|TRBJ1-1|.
TGTGCCAGCAGTGAAGCGTGGGGCGGACTGAACACTGAAGCTTTCTTT
CASSEAWGGLNTEAFF
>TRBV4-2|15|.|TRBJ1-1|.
TGTGCCAGCAGCCAAGATTTCGTCTCGGGGACTGAAGCTTTCTTT
CASSQDFVSGTEAFF
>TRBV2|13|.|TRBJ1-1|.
TGTGCCAGCAGTGCGAGAAAGAACACTGAAGCTTTCTTT
CASSARKNTEAFF
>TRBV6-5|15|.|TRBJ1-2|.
TGTGCCAGCATGAGAACAGGAGTCATTAACTATGGCTACACCTTC
CASMRTGVINYGYTF
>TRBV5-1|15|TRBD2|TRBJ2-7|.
TGCGCCAGCAGCTTGGGACTAGCGGGAGTGTACGAGCAGTACTTC
CASSLGLAGVYEQYF
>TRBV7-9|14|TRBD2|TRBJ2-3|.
TGTGCCAGCAGCCTAGCGGGAGCCTCCGATACGCAGTATTTT
CASSLAGASDTQYF
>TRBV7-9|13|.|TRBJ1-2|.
TGTGCCAGCAGCTTTTCTTCGGGCTATGGCTACACCTTC
CASSFSSGYGYTF
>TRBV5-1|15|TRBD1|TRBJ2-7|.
TGCGCCAGCAGCTTGGTGTCAGGGGGCGTGTACGAGCAGTACTTC
CASSLVSGGVYEQYF
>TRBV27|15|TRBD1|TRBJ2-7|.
TGTGCCACCCGACGGGACAGCCCCGTTTCCTACGAGCAGTACTTC
CATRRDSPVSYEQYF
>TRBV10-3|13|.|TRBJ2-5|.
TGTGCCATCAGTGAAGGGGTGCAAGAGACCCAGTACTTC
CAISEGVQETQYF
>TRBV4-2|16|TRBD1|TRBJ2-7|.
TGTGCCAGCAGCCAATCCGACAGGGGGTTGTCCTACGAGCAGTACTTC
CASSQSDRGLSYEQYF
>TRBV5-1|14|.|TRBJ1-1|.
TGCGCCAGCAGAAAACAGGGATCGAACACTGAAGCTTTCTTT
CASRKQGSNTEAFF
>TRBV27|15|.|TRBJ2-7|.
TGTGCCAGCAGTTCTCTGACATCAGCCGTCTACGAGCAGTACTTC
CASSSLTSAVYEQYF
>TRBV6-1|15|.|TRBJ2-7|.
TGTGCCAGCAGTGAACTCTCCGGGACTCCCTACGAGCAGTACTTC
CASSELSGTPYEQYF
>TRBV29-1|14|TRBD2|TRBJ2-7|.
TGCAGCGTGCAATTACTAGCGGGAGCGAGCGAGCAGTACTTC
CSVQLLAGASEQYF
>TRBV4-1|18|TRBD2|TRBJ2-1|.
TGCGCCAGCAGCCAAGTTCTAGATAGCGGGGGGCCTTTCAATGAGCAGTTCTTC
CASSQVLDSGGPFNEQFF
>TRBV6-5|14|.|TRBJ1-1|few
TGTGCCAGCAGTTGGGCGGGCGGTTCCACTGAAGCTTTCTTT
CASSWAGGSTEAFF
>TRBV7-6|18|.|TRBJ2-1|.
TGTGCCAGCAGCCCCCAAACCGGGTACCGGGACAAACACAATGAGCAGTTCTTC
CASSPQTGYRDKHNEQFF
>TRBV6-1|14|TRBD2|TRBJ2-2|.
TGTGCCAGCAGTCGGGGGGCGAACACCGGGGAGCTGTTTTTT
CASSRGANTGELFF
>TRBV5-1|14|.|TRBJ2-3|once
TGCGCCAGCGGCCCTGAGGCAAACACAGATACGCAGTATTTT
CASGPEANTDTQYF
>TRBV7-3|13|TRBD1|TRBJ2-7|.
TGTGCCAGCAGCTTTGACAGGGACCACGAGCAGTACTTC
CASSFDRDHEQYF
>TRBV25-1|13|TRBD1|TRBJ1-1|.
TGTGCCAGCCGACGGACAGGGAACACTGAAGCTTTCTTT
CASRRTGNTEAFF
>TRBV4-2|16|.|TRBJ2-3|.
TGTGCCAGCAGCCAGGTGAAAGGGGCGGGCACAGATACGCAGTATTTT
CASSQVKGAGTDTQYF
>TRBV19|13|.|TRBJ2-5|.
TGTGCCAGTAGGGGGGACAAATCAGAGACCCAGTACTTC
CASRGDKSETQYF
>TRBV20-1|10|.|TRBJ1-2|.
TGTAGTGTCCCACTCTATGGCTACACCTTC
CSVPLYGYTF
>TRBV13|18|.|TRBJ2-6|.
TGTGCCAGCAGCTTAGGGCTTCAGGGGCGGTCTGGGGCCAACGTCCTGACTTTC
CASSLGLQGRSGANVLTF
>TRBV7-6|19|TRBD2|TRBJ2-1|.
TGTGCCAGCAGCTCATGGACTAGCGGGAGGGTGGGCTCCTACAATGAGCAGTTCTTC
CASSSWTSGRVGSYNEQFF